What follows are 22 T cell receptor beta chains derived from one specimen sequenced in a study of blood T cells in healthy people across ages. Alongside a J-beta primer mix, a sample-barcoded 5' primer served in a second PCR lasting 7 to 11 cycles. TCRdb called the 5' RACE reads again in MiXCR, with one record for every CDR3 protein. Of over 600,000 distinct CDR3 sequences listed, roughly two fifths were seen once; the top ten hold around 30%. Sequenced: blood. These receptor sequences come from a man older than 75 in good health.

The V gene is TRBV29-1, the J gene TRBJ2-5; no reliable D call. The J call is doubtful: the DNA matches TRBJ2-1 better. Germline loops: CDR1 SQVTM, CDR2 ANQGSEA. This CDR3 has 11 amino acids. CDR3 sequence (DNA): TGCAGCGTTGAAGAAACGGAGACCCAGTTCTTC. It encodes CSVEETETQFF.

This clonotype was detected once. CDR3 coding DNA: TGTGCCAACAGCTCGCAACGATATGGCTACACCTTC. Protein product: CANSSQRYGYTF. The genes are TRBV12-3 or TRBV12-4 and TRBJ1-2; unclear D gene. Trimming took off 10 bases at V and 5 bases at J, with 14 bases between the two ends. The CDR3 sequence is 12 residues long.

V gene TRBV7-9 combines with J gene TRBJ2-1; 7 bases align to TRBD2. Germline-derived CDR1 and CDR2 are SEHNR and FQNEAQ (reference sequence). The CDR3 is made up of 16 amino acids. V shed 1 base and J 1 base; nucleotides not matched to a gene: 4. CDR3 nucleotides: TGTGCCAGCAGCTTAGGGACTAGAGGGTCCTACAATGAGCAGTTCTTC. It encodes CASSLGTRGSYNEQFF.

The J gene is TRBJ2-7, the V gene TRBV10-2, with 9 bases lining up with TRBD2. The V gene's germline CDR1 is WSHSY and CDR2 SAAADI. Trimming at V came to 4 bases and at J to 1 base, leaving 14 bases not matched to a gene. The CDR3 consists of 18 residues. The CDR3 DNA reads TGCGCCAGCAGTGGCTCTAGGACTAGCGAGAGGAGATCCTACGAGCAGTACTTC. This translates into CASSGSRTSERRSYEQYF.

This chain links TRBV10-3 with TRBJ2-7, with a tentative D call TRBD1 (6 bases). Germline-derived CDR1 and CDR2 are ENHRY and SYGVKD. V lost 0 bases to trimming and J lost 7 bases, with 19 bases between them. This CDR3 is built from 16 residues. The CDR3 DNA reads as TGTGCCATCAGTGAGTCAATGACAGGTTTGTCCGGTGAGCAGTACTTC. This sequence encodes CAISESMTGLSGEQYF.

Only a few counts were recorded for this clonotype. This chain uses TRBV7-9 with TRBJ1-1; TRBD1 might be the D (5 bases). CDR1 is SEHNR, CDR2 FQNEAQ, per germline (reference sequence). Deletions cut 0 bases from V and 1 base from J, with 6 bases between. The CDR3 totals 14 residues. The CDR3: CASSLARANTEAFF. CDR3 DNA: TGTGCCAGCAGCTTAGCCAGGGCGAACACTGAAGCTTTCTTT.

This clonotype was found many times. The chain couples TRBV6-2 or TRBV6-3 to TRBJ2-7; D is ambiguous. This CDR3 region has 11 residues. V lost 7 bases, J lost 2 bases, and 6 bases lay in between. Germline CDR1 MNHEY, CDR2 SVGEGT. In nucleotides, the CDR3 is TGTGCCAGCACCGATCCCTACGAGCAGTACTTC. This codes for CASTDPYEQYF.

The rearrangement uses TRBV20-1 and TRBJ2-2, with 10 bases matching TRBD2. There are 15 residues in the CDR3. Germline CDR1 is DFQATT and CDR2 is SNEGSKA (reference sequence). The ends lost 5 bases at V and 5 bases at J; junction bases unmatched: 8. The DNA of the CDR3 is TGCAGTGCTGCATCTAGCGGGAGTTTAACCGGGGAGCTGTTTTTT. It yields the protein CSAASSGSLTGELFF.

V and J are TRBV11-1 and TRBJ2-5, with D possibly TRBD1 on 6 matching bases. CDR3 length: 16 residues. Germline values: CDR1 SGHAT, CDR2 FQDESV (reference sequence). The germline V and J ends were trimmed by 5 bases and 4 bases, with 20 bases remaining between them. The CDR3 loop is CASSPSKLGRGETQYF. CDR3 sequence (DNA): TGTGCCAGCAGCCCCTCGAAGCTCGGCAGGGGAGAGACCCAGTACTTC.

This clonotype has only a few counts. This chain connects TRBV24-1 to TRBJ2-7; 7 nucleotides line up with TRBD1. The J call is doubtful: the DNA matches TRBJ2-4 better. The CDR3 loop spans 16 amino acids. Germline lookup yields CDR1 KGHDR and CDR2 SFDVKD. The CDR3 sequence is CATSDSRQGDKYIQYF. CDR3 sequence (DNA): TGTGCCACCAGTGATTCGAGGCAGGGGGATAAGTACATTCAGTACTTC.

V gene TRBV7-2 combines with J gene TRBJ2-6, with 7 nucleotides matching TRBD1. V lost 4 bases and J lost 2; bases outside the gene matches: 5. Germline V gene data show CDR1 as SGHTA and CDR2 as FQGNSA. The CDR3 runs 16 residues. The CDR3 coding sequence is TGTGCCAGCAGCTCCTTAGGGGGCACTGGGGCCAACGTCCTGACTTTC. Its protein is CASSSLGGTGANVLTF. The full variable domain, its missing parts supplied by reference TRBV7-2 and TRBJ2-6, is GAGVSQSPSNKVTEKGKDVELRCDPISGHTALYWYRQSLGQGLEFLIYFQGNSAPDKSGLPSDRFSAERTGGSVSTLTIQRTQQEDSAVYLCASSSLGGTGANVLTFGAGSRLTVL.

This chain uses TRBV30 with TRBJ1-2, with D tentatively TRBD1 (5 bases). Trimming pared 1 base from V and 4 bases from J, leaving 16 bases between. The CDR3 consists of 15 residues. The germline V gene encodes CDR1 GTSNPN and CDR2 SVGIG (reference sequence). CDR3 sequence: CAWSEPGGGSYGYTF. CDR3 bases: TGTGCCTGGAGTGAACCGGGGGGAGGATCCTATGGCTACACCTTC.

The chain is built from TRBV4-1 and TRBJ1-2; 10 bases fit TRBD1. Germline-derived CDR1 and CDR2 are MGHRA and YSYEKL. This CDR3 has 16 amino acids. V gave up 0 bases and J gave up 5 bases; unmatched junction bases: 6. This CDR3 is CASSQEDRGRGYGYTF. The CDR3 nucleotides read TGCGCCAGCAGCCAAGAAGACAGGGGGCGCGGGTATGGCTACACCTTC.

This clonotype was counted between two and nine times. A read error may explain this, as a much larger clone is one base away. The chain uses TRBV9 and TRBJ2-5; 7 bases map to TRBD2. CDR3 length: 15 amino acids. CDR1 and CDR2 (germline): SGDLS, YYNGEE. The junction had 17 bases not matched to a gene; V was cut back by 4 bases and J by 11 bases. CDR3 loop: CASSPPVVGGSEQYF. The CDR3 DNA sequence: TGTGCCAGCAGCCCCCCGGTGGTCGGGGGGAGTGAGCAGTACTTC.

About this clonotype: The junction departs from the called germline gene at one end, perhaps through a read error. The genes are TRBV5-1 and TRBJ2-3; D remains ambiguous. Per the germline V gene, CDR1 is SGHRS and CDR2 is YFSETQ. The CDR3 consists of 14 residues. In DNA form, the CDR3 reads TGCGCCGGCAGCTTGTATGACCGCACAGATACGCAGTATTTT. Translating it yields CAGSLYDRTDTQYF.

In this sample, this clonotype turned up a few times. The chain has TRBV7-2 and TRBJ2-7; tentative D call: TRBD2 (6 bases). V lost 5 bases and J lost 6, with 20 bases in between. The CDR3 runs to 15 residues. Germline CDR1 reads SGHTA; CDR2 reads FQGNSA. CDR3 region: CASSLGTPGKGEQYF. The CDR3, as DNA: TGTGCCAGCAGCCTAGGGACTCCCGGAAAAGGCGAGCAGTACTTC.

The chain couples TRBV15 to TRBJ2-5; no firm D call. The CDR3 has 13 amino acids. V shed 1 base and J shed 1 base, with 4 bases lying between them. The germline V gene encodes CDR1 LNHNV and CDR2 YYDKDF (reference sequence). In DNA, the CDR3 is TGTGCCACCAGCAGAGGGCTCCAAGAGACCCAGTACTTC. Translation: CATSRGLQETQYF.

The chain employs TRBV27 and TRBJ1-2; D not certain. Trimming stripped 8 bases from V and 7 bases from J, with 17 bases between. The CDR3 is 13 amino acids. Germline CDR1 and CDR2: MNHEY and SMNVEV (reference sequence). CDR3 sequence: CASALRRGSGYTF. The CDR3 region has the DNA TGTGCCAGCGCCTTACGTAGAGGCAGTGGCTACACCTTC.

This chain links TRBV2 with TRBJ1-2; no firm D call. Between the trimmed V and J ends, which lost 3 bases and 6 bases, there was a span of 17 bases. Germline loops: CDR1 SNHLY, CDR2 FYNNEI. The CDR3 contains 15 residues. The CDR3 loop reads CASSEAGRRGDGYTF. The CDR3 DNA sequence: TGTGCCAGCAGTGAGGCAGGACGGCGCGGGGATGGCTACACCTTC.

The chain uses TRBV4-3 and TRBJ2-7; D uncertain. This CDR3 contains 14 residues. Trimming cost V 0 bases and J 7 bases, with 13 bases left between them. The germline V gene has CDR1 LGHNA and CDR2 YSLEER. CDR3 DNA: TGCGCCAGCAGCCAAGACAGGTTCATCAATGAGCAGTACTTC. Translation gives CASSQDRFINEQYF.

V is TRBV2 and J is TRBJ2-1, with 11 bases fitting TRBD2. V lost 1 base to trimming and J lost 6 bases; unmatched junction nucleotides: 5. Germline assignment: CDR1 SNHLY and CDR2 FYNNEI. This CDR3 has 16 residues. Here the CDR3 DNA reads TGTGCCAGCAGTGAAGTAGCGGGAGGGGGGTCCAATGAGCAGTTCTTC. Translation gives CASSEVAGGGSNEQFF.

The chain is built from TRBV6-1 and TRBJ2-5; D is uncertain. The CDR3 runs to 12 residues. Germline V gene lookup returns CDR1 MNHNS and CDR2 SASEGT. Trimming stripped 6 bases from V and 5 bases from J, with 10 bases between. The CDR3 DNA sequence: TGTGCCAGCAGCCGACATCGGGAGACCCAGTACTTC. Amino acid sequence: CASSRHRETQYF.